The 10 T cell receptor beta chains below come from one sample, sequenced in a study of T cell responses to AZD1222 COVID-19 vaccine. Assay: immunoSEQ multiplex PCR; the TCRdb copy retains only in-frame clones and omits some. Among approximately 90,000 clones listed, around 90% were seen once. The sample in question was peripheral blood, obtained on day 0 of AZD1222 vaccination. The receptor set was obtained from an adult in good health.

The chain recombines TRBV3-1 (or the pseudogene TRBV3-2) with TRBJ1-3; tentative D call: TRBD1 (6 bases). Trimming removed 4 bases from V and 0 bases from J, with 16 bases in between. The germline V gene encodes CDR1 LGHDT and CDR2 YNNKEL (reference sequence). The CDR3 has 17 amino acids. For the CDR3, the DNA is TGTGCCAGCAGCCCCGGGGCAGGGGTCCCCTCTGGAAACACCATATATTTT. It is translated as CASSPGAGVPSGNTIYF.

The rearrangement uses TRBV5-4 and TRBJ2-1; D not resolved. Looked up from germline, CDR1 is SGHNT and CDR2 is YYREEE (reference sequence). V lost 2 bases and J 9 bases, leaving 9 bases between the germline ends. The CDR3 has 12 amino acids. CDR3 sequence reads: CASSLAGFEQFF. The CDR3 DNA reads TGTGCCAGCAGCTTAGCCGGGTTTGAGCAGTTCTTC.

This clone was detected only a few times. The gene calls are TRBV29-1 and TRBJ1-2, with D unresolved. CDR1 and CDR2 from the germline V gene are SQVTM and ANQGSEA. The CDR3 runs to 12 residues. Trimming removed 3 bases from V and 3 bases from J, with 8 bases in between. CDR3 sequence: CSVEKGDYGYTF. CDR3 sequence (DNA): TGCAGCGTTGAGAAGGGTGACTATGGCTACACCTTC.

Here the CDR3 DNA reads TGTGCCAGCAGCTCGGGACGAACGAACACCGGGGAGCTGTTTTTT. Translation gives CASSSGRTNTGELFF. The V gene is TRBV7-6, the J gene TRBJ2-2; D may correspond to TRBD1 or TRBD2 (5 bases each). The CDR3 loop spans 15 amino acids. Deletions cut 4 bases from V and 0 bases from J, with 9 bases between. CDR1 and CDR2 from the germline V gene are SGHVS and FNYEAQ.

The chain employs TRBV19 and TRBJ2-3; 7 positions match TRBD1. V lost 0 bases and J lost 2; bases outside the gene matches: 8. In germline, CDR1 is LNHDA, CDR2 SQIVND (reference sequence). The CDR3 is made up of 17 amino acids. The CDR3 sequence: CASSIDLNTGATDTQYF. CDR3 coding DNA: TGTGCCAGTAGTATAGATCTCAACACAGGGGCCACAGATACGCAGTATTTT.

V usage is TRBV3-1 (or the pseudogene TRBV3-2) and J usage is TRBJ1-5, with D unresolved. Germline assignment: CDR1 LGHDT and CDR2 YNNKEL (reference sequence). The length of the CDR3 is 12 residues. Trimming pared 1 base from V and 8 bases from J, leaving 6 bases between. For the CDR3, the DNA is TGTGCCAGCAGCCAAGGAAAGGAGCCCCAGCATTTT. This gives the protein CASSQGKEPQHF.

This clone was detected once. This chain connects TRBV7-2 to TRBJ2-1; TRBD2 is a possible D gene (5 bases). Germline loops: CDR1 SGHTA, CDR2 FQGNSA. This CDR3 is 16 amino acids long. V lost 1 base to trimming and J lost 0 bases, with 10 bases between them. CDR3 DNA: TGTGCCAGCAGCTTAGATAAGCGGCTCTCCTACAATGAGCAGTTCTTC. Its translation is CASSLDKRLSYNEQFF.

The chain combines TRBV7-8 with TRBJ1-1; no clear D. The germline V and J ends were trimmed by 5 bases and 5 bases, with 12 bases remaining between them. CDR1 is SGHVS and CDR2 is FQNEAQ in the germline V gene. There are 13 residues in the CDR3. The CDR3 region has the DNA TGTGCCAGCAGCCTACAACTTAGGACTGAAGCTTTCTTT. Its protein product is CASSLQLRTEAFF.

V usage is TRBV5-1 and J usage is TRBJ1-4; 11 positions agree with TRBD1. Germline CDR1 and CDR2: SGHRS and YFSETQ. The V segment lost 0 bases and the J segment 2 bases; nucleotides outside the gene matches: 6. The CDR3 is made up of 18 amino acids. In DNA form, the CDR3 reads TGCGCCAGCAGCTTGGCCACTGGACAGGGGGCGACTAATGAAAAACTGTTTTTT. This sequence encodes CASSLATGQGATNEKLFF. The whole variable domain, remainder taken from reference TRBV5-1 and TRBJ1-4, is KAGVTQTPRYLIKTRGQQVTLSCSPISGHRSVSWYQQTPGQGLQFLFEYFSETQRNKGNFPGRFSGRQFSNSRSEMNVSTLELGDSALYLCASSLATGQGATNEKLFFGSGTQLSVL.

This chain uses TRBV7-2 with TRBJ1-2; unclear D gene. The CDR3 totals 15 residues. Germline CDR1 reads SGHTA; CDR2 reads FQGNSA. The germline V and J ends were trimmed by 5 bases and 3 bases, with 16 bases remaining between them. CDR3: CASSTSPGGYYGYTF. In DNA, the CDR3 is TGTGCCAGCAGCACCTCCCCGGGAGGCTACTATGGCTACACCTTC.